The 18 T cell receptor beta chains below come from one sample, sequenced in a study of vaccination and CD4 T cells after COVID-19. CD4+ T cells that had been cultured provided DNA sequenced with the Oncomine TCR Beta short-read assay. One entry per CDR3 protein, called by TCRdb with MiXCR from the PCR reads. The sample lists about 12,000 distinct CDR3 sequences; roughly 61% were seen once. No cognate antigen is known for these TCRs. The treatment: roughly 11-day PBMC culture with coronavirus spike peptide pools or control peptides (ViraFEST assay). The sample was CD4+ T cells from blood, cultured in vitro, taken before SARS-CoV-2 vaccination. The receptor source for this set is a human donor who had recovered from COVID-19.

This clonotype ranks as medium-sized. This chain joins TRBV20-1 and TRBJ2-2; D is uncertain. Trimming took 3 bases from V and 0 from J, leaving 11 bases between them. This CDR3 spans 15 amino acids. The germline V gene has CDR1 DFQATT and CDR2 SNEGSKA (reference sequence). The CDR3 nucleotides are TGCAGTGCTAGCGTCCGCAGCGCGAACACCGGGGAGCTGTTTTTT. Its translation is CSASVRSANTGELFF.

This sequence joins TRBV20-1 and TRBJ2-2; 9 nucleotides match TRBD2. V lost 3 bases to trimming and J lost 5 bases; unmatched junction nucleotides: 4. Germline CDR1 is DFQATT and CDR2 is SNEGSKA (reference sequence). The CDR3 covers 14 residues. The DNA for the CDR3 is TGCAGTGCTAGCATGCGGGAGGGGACCGGGGAGCTGTTTTTT. Its protein product is CSASMREGTGELFF.

This clonotype was detected a few times. The chain uses TRBV6-1 and TRBJ1-5; a weak D match, TRBD1 (6 bases). The CDR3 spans 14 residues. Trimming shortened V by 6 bases and J by 2 bases, and 11 bases separated the two germline ends. Germline loops: CDR1 MNHNS, CDR2 SASEGT. This CDR3 is CASRQGLGNQPQHF. The CDR3 nucleotides are TGTGCCAGCAGACAGGGTTTGGGCAATCAGCCCCAGCATTTT.

This chain links TRBV24-1 with TRBJ2-7, with D tentatively TRBD1 (6 bases). Looked up from germline, CDR1 is KGHDR and CDR2 is SFDVKD. The CDR3 contains 13 residues. The V end was cut by 4 bases, the J end by 4 bases, with 10 bases between. The CDR3 coding sequence is TGTGCCACCAGTGACCGGACAGATTACGAGCAGTACTTC. Residues: CATSDRTDYEQYF.

The rearrangement links TRBV19 to TRBJ2-5, with D unresolved. The CDR3 covers 11 residues. V lost 3 bases and J 4 bases, leaving 3 bases between the germline ends. Germline V gene data show CDR1 as LNHDA and CDR2 as SQIVND (reference sequence). In nucleotides, the CDR3 is TGTGCCAGTAGTATGGGAGAGACCCAGTACTTC. Its translation: CASSMGETQYF.

DNA for the CDR3: TGTGCCAGCAGGCAGGACAGGGGATTCTATGGCTACACCTTC. This codes for CASRQDRGFYGYTF. The rearrangement uses TRBV12-3 or TRBV12-4 and TRBJ1-2, with 9 bases matching TRBD1. V lost 6 bases to trimming and J lost 4 bases; unmatched junction nucleotides: 6. CDR3 length: 14 residues.

The chain uses TRBV7-9 and TRBJ2-5; D may be TRBD2 (6 bases). This CDR3 has 15 residues. Germline lookup yields CDR1 SEHNR and CDR2 FQNEAQ (reference sequence). The V gene lost 6 bases and the J gene lost 1 base, with 15 bases spanning the gap. CDR3 sequence (DNA): TGTGCCAGCAGATCGGACGTGGGGGGCCAAGAGACCCAGTACTTC. Its protein product is CASRSDVGGQETQYF.

This CDR3 reads CASRMNSGDRAEQYF. CDR3 nucleotide sequence: TGTGCCAGCAGGATGAATTCGGGGGACCGGGCCGAGCAGTACTTC. This chain uses TRBV6-1 with TRBJ2-7; D might be TRBD2 (6 bases). The CDR3 is made up of 15 amino acids. CDR1 is MNHNS, CDR2 SASEGT, per germline. Deletions cut 6 bases from V and 6 bases from J, with 21 bases between.

This sequence joins TRBV6-1 and TRBJ2-1; D not resolved. The CDR3 spans 13 residues. The germline V gene has CDR1 MNHNS and CDR2 SASEGT. Trimming removed 2 bases at V and 4 bases at J, with 6 bases between. CDR3 in amino acids: CASSEPGYNEQFF. The CDR3, as DNA: TGTGCCAGCAGTGAACCCGGATACAATGAGCAGTTCTTC.

This clonotype was seen only a few times. The chain has TRBV6-5 and TRBJ1-6, with D unresolved. Trimming took off 4 bases at V and 6 bases at J, with 7 bases between the two ends. CDR1 is MNHEY and CDR2 is SVGAGI in the germline V gene. CDR3 size: 13 residues. The CDR3 DNA is TGTGCCAGCAGTTCCGCGGGTAATTCACCCCTCCACTTT. Residues: CASSSAGNSPLHF.

This clonotype was detected a few times. The chain is built from TRBV18 and TRBJ1-5; the D gene is possibly TRBD1 (5 bases). V lost 2 bases and J 7 bases, leaving 9 bases between the germline ends. Germline V gene data show CDR1 as KGHSH and CDR2 as LQKENI. CDR3 length: 13 residues. The chain's CDR3 is CASSPAGDQPQHF. CDR3 DNA: TGTGCCAGCTCACCAGCCGGGGACCAGCCCCAGCATTTT. Filled out from reference TRBV18 and TRBJ1-5, the complete variable domain reads NAGVMQNPRHLVRRRGQEARLRCSPMKGHSHVYWYRQLPEEGLKFMVYLQKENIIDESGMPKERFSAEFPKEGPSILRIQQVVRGDSAAYFCASSPAGDQPQHFGDGTRLSIL.

V is TRBV20-1 and J is TRBJ2-4, with TRBD2 matching 7 bases. This CDR3 region has 14 residues. The ends lost 3 bases at V and 5 bases at J; junction bases unmatched: 7. CDR1 and CDR2 from the germline V gene are DFQATT and SNEGSKA (reference sequence). CDR3 amino acids: CSASLGLTQNIQYF. The CDR3 bases are TGCAGTGCTAGCTTGGGACTAACCCAAAACATTCAGTACTTC.

The chain has TRBV10-3 and TRBJ1-2; D gene uncertain. CDR3 length equals 14 residues. Germline lookup yields CDR1 ENHRY and CDR2 SYGVKD. V lost 5 bases and J 4 bases, leaving 14 bases between the germline ends. CDR3 sequence reads: CAISNSGSAYGYTF. Here the CDR3 DNA reads TGTGCCATCAGTAACAGTGGGAGTGCCTATGGCTACACCTTC.

This clonotype was counted between two and nine times. V usage is TRBV27 and J usage is TRBJ1-1; perhaps TRBD1 as D (5 bases). This CDR3 has 13 amino acids. The germline V gene encodes CDR1 MNHEY and CDR2 SMNVEV (reference sequence). V was clipped by 3 bases and J by 4 bases, with 9 bases between them. Here the CDR3 reads CASSFGGGTEAFF. CDR3 DNA sequence: TGTGCCAGCAGTTTCGGCGGGGGCACTGAAGCTTTCTTT.

The J gene is TRBJ2-7, the V gene TRBV6-1; 9 bases agree with TRBD1. Germline V gene sequence: CDR1 MNHNS, CDR2 SASEGT. V dropped 1 base and J dropped 3; count of bases not matched to a gene: 7. The CDR3 loop spans 16 amino acids. The CDR3 DNA reads as TGTGCCAGCAGTGAAGGGGCGGGACAGGGTCGCTACGAGCAGTACTTC. Amino acid sequence: CASSEGAGQGRYEQYF.

The V gene is TRBV12-3 or TRBV12-4, the J gene TRBJ1-6, with D perhaps TRBD1 (5 bases). V was cut by 3 bases and J by 8 bases, with 11 bases left in between. The CDR3 spans 14 residues. The CDR3 loop reads CASSFQGWDSPLHF. CDR3 nucleotide sequence: TGTGCCAGCAGTTTTCAGGGTTGGGATTCACCCCTCCACTTT.

The rearrangement uses TRBV20-1 and TRBJ1-2; 10 positions match TRBD1. J gave up 2 bases and V 6 bases, and 3 bases lay outside the gene matches. CDR1 is DFQATT and CDR2 is SNEGSKA in the germline V gene (reference sequence). The CDR3 loop spans 13 amino acids. In DNA, the CDR3 is TGCAGTGCCCCGGGACAGGGGAACTATGGCTACACCTTC. Translation: CSAPGQGNYGYTF.

V is TRBV7-8 and J is TRBJ2-7; D tentatively fits TRBD1 or TRBD2 (5 bases each). Trimming left V 2 bases short and J 7 bases short, with 24 bases between. This CDR3 has 17 residues. CDR1 SGHVS and CDR2 FQNEAQ come from the germline V gene. As DNA, the CDR3 is TGTGCCAGCAGCTTACCCAGCCAGCTATCCCTCTGGGGGGAGCAGTACTTC. It is translated as CASSLPSQLSLWGEQYF.